One and the same sample provided the 12 T cell receptor beta chains below, sequenced in a study of blood T cell repertoires in COVID-19. TCRdb keeps only in-frame clones here, not all; method: immunoSEQ multiplex PCR. Of 150,000 to 200,000 clones in the sample, 87% were seen once. The sequenced sample was PBMCs or T cells enriched from blood (not recorded which). All receptors come from a woman in her 30s who had recovered from COVID-19.

The chain couples TRBV5-6 to TRBJ1-3, with D maybe TRBD1 (6 bases). Trimming removed 4 bases at V and 8 bases at J, with 19 bases between. The CDR3 totals 15 residues. The germline V gene encodes CDR1 SGHDT and CDR2 YYEEEE. CDR3: CASSVSPESGDTIYF. CDR3 DNA: TGTGCCAGCAGCGTCTCTCCGGAGTCAGGGGACACCATATATTTT.

This chain links TRBV11-1 with TRBJ2-1; 9 bases match TRBD2. The V gene's germline CDR1 is SGHAT and CDR2 FQDESV (reference sequence). This CDR3 has 15 amino acids. V trimming: 3 bases; J trimming: 5 bases; junction bases outside the gene matches: 5. DNA for the CDR3: TGTGCCAGCAGCTTTGGCCTAGCGGGGAACAATGAGCAGTTCTTC. This codes for CASSFGLAGNNEQFF.

The genes are TRBV4-3 and TRBJ1-4; D perhaps matches TRBD1 (6 bases). Trimming shortened V by 0 bases and J by 10 bases, and 6 bases separated the two germline ends. The germline V gene encodes CDR1 LGHNA and CDR2 YSLEER. This CDR3 region has 12 residues. Here the CDR3 reads CASSQDRGKLFF. For the CDR3, the DNA is TGCGCCAGCAGCCAAGACAGGGGAAAACTGTTTTTT.

The chain couples TRBV30 to TRBJ1-1; D is ambiguous. The germline V gene has CDR1 GTSNPN and CDR2 SVGIG (reference sequence). This CDR3 comprises 12 residues. Trimming cost V 1 base and J 7 bases, with 10 bases left between them. CDR3 protein: CAWSGSVSEAFF. CDR3 nucleotides: TGTGCCTGGAGTGGGTCGGTGAGTGAAGCTTTCTTT.

This chain links TRBV14 with TRBJ2-7; TRBD2 agrees at 8 bases. CDR1 SGHDN and CDR2 FVKESK come from the germline V gene. Trimming took 3 bases from V and 4 from J; bases not matched to a gene: 5. There are 14 residues in the CDR3. CDR3 sequence reads: CASSQSGGSYEQYF. The CDR3 coding sequence is TGTGCCAGCAGCCAGAGCGGGGGATCGTACGAGCAGTACTTC.

The chain links TRBV6-5 to TRBJ2-5; 9 bases align to TRBD2. V lost 4 bases and J lost 5; bases outside the gene matches: 5. Germline values: CDR1 MNHEY, CDR2 SVGAGI. The CDR3 has 14 residues. For the CDR3, the DNA is TGTGCCAGCAGTTGGGCGGGAGGGTCTGAGACCCAGTACTTC. It yields the protein CASSWAGGSETQYF.

The chain is built from TRBV19 and TRBJ1-2; no reliable D call. V gave up 2 bases and J gave up 0 bases, with 7 bases separating them. This CDR3 comprises 14 residues. The germline CDR1 and CDR2 sequences are LNHDA and SQIVND (reference sequence). The CDR3 DNA reads as TGTGCCAGTAGTATATTTCCAGCTAACTATGGCTACACCTTC. Translated, it gives CASSIFPANYGYTF.

The V call is TRBV5-1, the J call TRBJ1-1, with TRBD1 matching over 7 bases. From germline, CDR1 is SGHRS and CDR2 YFSETQ. J gave up 5 bases and V 1 base, and 8 bases lay outside the gene matches. This CDR3 has 15 residues. This CDR3 reads CASSLYPGQRTEAFF. CDR3 in DNA: TGCGCCAGCAGCTTGTATCCGGGACAGAGAACTGAAGCTTTCTTT. Based on the CDR3 plus reference TRBV5-1 and TRBJ1-1, the full variable domain is KAGVTQTPRYLIKTRGQQVTLSCSPISGHRSVSWYQQTPGQGLQFLFEYFSETQRNKGNFPGRFSGRQFSNSRSEMNVSTLELGDSALYLCASSLYPGQRTEAFFGQGTRLTVV.

The V and J genes are TRBV11-3 and TRBJ2-7; D is perhaps TRBD2 (5 bases). The ends were cut back, 2 bases at V and 6 bases at J, with 17 bases in the middle. Germline CDR1 reads SGHNT; CDR2 reads YENEEA. There are 15 residues in the CDR3. Here the CDR3 DNA reads TGTGCCAGCAGCTTACAAGCCAGTAGCGCCCTCGAGCAGTACTTC. Amino acid sequence: CASSLQASSALEQYF. The whole variable domain, filled in from reference TRBV11-3 and TRBJ2-7, reads EAGVVQSPRYKIIEKKQPVAFWCNPISGHNTLYWYLQNLGQGPELLIRYENEEAVDDSQLPKDRFSAERLKGVDSTLKIQPAELGDSAVYLCASSLQASSALEQYFGPGTRLTVT.

This chain uses TRBV30 with TRBJ1-2; D is ambiguous. Trimming removed 0 bases at V and 7 bases at J, with 12 bases between. The CDR3 totals 13 residues. Germline CDR1 and CDR2: GTSNPN and SVGIG (reference sequence). The CDR3 coding sequence is TGTGCCTGGAGTGTTGAGACGTCGGGTGGCTACACCTTC. Its protein product is CAWSVETSGGYTF.

The CDR3 is CASSLVGSEAFF. The CDR3 DNA is TGCGCCAGCAGCTTGGTCGGGTCTGAAGCTTTCTTT. The chain is built from TRBV5-1 and TRBJ1-1; D gene uncertain. V lost 0 bases to trimming and J lost 6 bases, with 6 bases between them. CDR3 length equals 12 residues. Germline CDR1 SGHRS, CDR2 YFSETQ.

The genes are TRBV10-3 and TRBJ1-2, with TRBD1 as a possible D gene (5 bases). Germline assignment: CDR1 ENHRY and CDR2 SYGVKD. The V and J ends lost 2 bases and 5 bases respectively, with 12 bases between them. The CDR3 spans 14 residues. The CDR3 is CAISETQGLYGYTF. For the CDR3, the DNA is TGTGCCATCAGTGAGACCCAGGGACTTTATGGCTACACCTTC.